A selection of T cell receptor beta chains follows, all from one sample in a study of OX40 agonist ivuxolimab in advanced cancers. Produced via immunoSEQ multiplex PCR; TCRdb's table is partial and in-frame only. The table shows around 71,000 clones, with 70% to 90% occurring only once. The starting material was CD4+ or CD8+ T cells sorted from blood, obtained in a trial of the OX40 agonist ivuxolimab. Every receptor here comes from an adult with an advanced solid tumor such as melanoma, head and neck, liver or kidney cancer. Each CDR3 is given without its conserved first and last residue. A D gene is named only where the DNA matches it firmly.

J | D | V | CDR3
TRBJ2-3 | TRBD2 | TRBV7-2 | ASSLAGGLAGSTDTQY
TRBJ2-7 | - | TRBV2 | ASSIRGQAEQY
TRBJ2-5 | TRBD2 | TRBV9 | ASSQDPGLGGSGETQY
TRBJ2-7 | - | TRBV6-6 | ASSYSGNPPLEQY
TRBJ1-2 | - | TRBV6-5 | ASSYSKGQGTYGYT
TRBJ1-5 | - | TRBV7-2 | ASSPGLGGNQPQH
TRBJ1-4 | - | TRBV5-1 | ASSLGDRMGEKLF
TRBJ2-5 | TRBD2 | TRBV5-1 | ASSSQRGRGETQY
TRBJ1-2 | - | TRBV28 | ASSLRRGSGYGYT
TRBJ2-1 | - | TRBV4-1 | ASGQDPQANNEQF
TRBJ2-7 | TRBD1 | TRBV6-5 | ASSRQGVDEQY
TRBJ2-7 | TRBD2 | TRBV28 | ASSLPSGGSYEQY
TRBJ2-7 | - | TRBV4-3 | ASSQEEGSRQY
TRBJ2-5 | - | TRBV6-1 | ASRAGEGETQY
TRBJ1-1 | TRBD1 | TRBV18 | ASSYDRGTEAF